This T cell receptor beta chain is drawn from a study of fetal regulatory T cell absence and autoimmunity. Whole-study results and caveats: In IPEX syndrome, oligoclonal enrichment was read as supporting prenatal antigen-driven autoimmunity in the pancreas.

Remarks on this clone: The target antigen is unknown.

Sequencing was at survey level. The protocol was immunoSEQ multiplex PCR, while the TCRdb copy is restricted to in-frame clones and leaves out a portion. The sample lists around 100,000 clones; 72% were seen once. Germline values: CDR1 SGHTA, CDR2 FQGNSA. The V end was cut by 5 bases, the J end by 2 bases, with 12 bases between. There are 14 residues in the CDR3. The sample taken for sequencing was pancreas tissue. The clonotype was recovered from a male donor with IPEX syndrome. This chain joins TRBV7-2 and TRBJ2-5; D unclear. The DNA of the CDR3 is TGTGCCAGCAGCCGCTCTGAACAGCAAGAGACCCAGTACTTC. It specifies CASSRSEQQETQYF.